This TCR beta chain was captured by sequencing in a study of T cells in Graves' hyperthyroidism and ophthalmopathy. RNA transcripts yielded amplified TCR beta CDR3 regions. The study used the HTBI primer set for a first-round RT-PCR of the TCR CDR3. TCRdb ran MiXCR on the multiplex PCR reads and lists one entry per CDR3 protein. The data contain under 350,000 distinct CDR3 sequences, about 20% of them singletons. Only a few counts were recorded for this clonotype. Its target is not known. Germline-derived CDR1 and CDR2 are MNHNS and SASEGT. CDR3 length equals 14 residues. V was pared by 10 bases and J by 3 bases, with 8 bases of the junction left unmatched. Broader study findings: The model made its ophthalmopathy prediction, and onset followed a median roughly 6.5 months later. Most clonotypes expanded in thyroid above 0.001 were likewise present in blood.

A patient was excluded if there was uncontrolled infection, other autoimmune disease, pregnancy or lactation. 9 to 10 ml fresh peripheral blood yielded the PBMCs. The source of this sequence is a woman between 45 and 60 years old with Graves' hyperthyroidism. Sequencing was done on a sample of blood. This sequence joins TRBV6-1 and TRBJ2-1; 8 bases align to TRBD2. CDR3 residues: CATRGGGYYNEQFF. CDR3 in DNA: TGTGCCACTCGGGGGGGGGGGTACTACAATGAGCAGTTCTTC.